Sequencing of this T cell receptor (beta chain) was carried out in a study of beta chain features in type 1 diabetes. The wider study: What patients shared with healthy donors was a similar profile of age, gender and cell yields.

Comment on this clone: What it recognizes is unknown.

CDR1 and CDR2 from the germline V gene are GTSNPN and SVGIG (reference sequence). This CDR3 region has 12 residues. The ends lost 5 bases at V and 2 bases at J; junction bases unmatched: 3. Findings of the study overall: In all four CD4+ subsets, TCRB CDR3 length was significantly, moderately reduced in type 1 diabetes. Reads derived from cDNA could over-represent cells showing high TCR expression. Relative to healthy donors, patients appeared to have naive, central memory and Treg TCRB repertoires that were more similar.

The authors reverse transcribed all of the isolated RNA, so sequencing captured expressed TCRB transcripts. Assay used: immunoSEQ multiplex PCR; TCRdb lists only in-frame clones, some missing. This sample has some 170,000 clones; more than 60% occur once, and the top ten carry approximately 0.09%. On average, the one heparinised blood draw given by each donor was around 120 mL. Sequenced input: naive CD4+ T cells from blood. The rearrangement uses TRBV30 and TRBJ2-7; 7 positions agree with TRBD1. The TCR was taken from a man younger than 45 with type 1 diabetes. Written as DNA, the CDR3 is TGTGCCTGGCTTCAGGGGGCCTACGAGCAGTACTTC. Translated: CAWLQGAYEQYF.